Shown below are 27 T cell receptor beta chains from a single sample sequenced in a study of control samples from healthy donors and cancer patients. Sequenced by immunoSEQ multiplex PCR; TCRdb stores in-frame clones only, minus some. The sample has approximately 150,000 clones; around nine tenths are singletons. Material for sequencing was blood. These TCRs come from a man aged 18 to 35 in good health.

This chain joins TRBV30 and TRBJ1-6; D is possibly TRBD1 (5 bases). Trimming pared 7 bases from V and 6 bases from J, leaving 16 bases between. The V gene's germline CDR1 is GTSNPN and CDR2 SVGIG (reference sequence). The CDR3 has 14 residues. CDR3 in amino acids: CASTGGTRNSPLHF. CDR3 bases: TGTGCCTCCACCGGGGGGACGCGTAATTCACCCCTCCACTTT.

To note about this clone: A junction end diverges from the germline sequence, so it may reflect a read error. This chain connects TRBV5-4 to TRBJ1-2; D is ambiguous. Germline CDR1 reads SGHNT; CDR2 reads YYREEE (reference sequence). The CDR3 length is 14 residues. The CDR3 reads CASSLDPEPGRSHF. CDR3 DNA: TGTGCCAGCAGCTTGGATCCCGAGCCTGGTCGAAGCCACTTC.

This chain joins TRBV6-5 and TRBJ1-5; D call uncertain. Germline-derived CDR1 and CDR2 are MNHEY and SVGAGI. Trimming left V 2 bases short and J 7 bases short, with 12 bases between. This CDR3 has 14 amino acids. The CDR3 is CASSYREGYQPQHF. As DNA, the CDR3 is TGTGCCAGCAGTTACAGGGAGGGATACCAGCCCCAGCATTTT.

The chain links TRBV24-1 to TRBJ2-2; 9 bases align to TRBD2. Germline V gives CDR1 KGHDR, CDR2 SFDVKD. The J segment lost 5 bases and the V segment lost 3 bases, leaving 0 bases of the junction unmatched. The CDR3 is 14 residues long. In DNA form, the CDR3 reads TGTGCCACCAGTGATCTAGCGGGAACCGGGGAGCTGTTTTTT. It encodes CATSDLAGTGELFF.

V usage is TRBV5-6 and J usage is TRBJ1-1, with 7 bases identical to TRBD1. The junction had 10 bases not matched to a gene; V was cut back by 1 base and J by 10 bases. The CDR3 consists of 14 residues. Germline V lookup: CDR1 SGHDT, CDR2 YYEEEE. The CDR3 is CASSLSGGLRAAFF. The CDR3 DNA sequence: TGTGCCAGCAGCTTGTCAGGGGGACTAAGAGCAGCTTTCTTT.

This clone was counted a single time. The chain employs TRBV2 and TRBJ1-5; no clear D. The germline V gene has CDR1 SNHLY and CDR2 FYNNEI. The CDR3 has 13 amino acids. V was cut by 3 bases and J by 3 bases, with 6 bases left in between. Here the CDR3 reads CASSDSLNQPQHF. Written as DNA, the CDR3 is TGTGCCAGCAGTGATTCCCTCAATCAGCCCCAGCATTTT.

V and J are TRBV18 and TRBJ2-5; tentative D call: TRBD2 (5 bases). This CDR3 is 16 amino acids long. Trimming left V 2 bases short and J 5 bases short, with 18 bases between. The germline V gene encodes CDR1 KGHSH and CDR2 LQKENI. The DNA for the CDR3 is TGTGCCAGCTCACCAGATCGGGGTGAGAGTGGGGAGACCCAGTACTTC. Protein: CASSPDRGESGETQYF.

The CDR3: CASSLVSGANEKLFF. The CDR3 region has the DNA TGTGCCAGCAGCTTAGTTTCTGGGGCGAATGAAAAACTGTTTTTT. The chain carries TRBV7-9 and TRBJ1-4; tentative D call: TRBD1 (5 bases). In germline, CDR1 is SEHNR, CDR2 FQNEAQ (reference sequence). The CDR3 has 15 amino acids. V lost 1 base to trimming and J lost 5 bases, with 11 bases between them.

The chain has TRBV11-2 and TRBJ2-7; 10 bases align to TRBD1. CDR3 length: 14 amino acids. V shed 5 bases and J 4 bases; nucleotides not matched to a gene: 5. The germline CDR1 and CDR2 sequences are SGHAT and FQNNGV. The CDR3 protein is CASSIRTGGYEQYF. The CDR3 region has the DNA TGTGCCAGCAGCATCAGGACAGGGGGGTACGAGCAGTACTTC.

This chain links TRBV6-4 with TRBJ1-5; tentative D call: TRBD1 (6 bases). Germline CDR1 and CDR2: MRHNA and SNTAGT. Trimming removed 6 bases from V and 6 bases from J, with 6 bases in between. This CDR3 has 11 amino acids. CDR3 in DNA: TGTGCCAGCAGACAGGGTCAGCCCCAGCATTTT. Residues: CASRQGQPQHF.

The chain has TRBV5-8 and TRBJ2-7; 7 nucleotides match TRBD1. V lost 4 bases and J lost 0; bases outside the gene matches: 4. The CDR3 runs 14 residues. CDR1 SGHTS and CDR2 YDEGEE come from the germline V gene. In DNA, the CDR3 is TGTGCCAGCAGCCCGGACAGGAGCTCCTACGAGCAGTACTTC. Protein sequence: CASSPDRSSYEQYF.

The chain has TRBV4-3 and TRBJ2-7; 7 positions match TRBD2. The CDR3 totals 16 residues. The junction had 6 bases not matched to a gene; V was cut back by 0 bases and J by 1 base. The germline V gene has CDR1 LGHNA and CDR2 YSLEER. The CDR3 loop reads CASSQDRPSGSYEQYF. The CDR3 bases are TGCGCCAGCAGCCAAGATCGGCCTAGCGGTTCCTACGAGCAGTACTTC.

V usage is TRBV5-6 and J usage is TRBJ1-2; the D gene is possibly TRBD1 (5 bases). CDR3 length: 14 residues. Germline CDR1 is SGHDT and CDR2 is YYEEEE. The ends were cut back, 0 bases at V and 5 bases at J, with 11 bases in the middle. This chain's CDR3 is CASSLGDGSYGYTF. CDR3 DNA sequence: TGTGCCAGCAGCTTGGGGGACGGTTCTTATGGCTACACCTTC.

CDR3 sequence reads: CASSLGTSYGYTF. The CDR3 nucleotides read TGTGCCAGCAGCTTGGGGACAAGTTATGGCTACACCTTC. The J gene is TRBJ1-2, the V gene TRBV7-8; D might be TRBD1 (6 bases). The germline V gene has CDR1 SGHVS and CDR2 FQNEAQ. This CDR3 has 13 amino acids. V gave up 3 bases and J gave up 5 bases, with 10 bases separating them.

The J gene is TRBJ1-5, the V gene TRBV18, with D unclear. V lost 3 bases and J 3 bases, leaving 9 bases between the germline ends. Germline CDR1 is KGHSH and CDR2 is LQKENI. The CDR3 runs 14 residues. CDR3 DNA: TGTGCCAGCTCACCCGGGCCAGCCAATCAGCCCCAGCATTTT. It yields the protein CASSPGPANQPQHF. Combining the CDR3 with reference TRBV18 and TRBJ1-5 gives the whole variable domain NAGVMQNPRHLVRRRGQEARLRCSPMKGHSHVYWYRQLPEEGLKFMVYLQKENIIDESGMPKERFSAEFPKEGPSILRIQQVVRGDSAAYFCASSPGPANQPQHFGDGTRLSIL.

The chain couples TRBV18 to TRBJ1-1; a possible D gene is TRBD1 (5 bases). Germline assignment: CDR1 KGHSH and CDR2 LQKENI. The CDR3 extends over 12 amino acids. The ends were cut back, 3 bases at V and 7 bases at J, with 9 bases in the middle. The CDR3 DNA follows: TGTGCCAGCTCACCTAGACAGTTTGAAGCTTTCTTT. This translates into CASSPRQFEAFF. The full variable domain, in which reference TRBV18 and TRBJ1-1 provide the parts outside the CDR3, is NAGVMQNPRHLVRRRGQEARLRCSPMKGHSHVYWYRQLPEEGLKFMVYLQKENIIDESGMPKERFSAEFPKEGPSILRIQQVVRGDSAAYFCASSPRQFEAFFGQGTRLTVV.

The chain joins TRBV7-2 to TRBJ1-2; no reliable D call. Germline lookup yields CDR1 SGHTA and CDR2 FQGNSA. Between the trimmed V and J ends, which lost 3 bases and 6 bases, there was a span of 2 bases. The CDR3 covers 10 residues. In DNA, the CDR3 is TGTGCCAGCAGCTTGGATGGCTACACCTTC. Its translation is CASSLDGYTF.

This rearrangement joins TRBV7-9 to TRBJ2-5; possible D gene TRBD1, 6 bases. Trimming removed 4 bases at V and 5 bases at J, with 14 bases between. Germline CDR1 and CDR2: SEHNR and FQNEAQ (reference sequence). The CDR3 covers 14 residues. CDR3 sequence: CASSSTTGLETQYF. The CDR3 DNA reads TGTGCCAGCAGCTCTACTACAGGGCTGGAGACCCAGTACTTC.

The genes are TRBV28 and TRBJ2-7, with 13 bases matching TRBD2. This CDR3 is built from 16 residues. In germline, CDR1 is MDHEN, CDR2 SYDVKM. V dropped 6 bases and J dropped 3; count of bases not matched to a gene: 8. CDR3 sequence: CASSVTSGGPNYEQYF. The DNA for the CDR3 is TGTGCCAGCAGCGTGACTAGCGGGGGGCCAAACTACGAGCAGTACTTC.

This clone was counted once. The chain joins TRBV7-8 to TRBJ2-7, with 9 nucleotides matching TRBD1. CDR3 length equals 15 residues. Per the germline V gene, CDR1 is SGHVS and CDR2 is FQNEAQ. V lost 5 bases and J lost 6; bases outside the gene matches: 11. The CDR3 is CASSARDRVPSEQYF. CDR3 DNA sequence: TGTGCCAGCAGCGCAAGGGACAGGGTTCCTTCCGAGCAGTACTTC.

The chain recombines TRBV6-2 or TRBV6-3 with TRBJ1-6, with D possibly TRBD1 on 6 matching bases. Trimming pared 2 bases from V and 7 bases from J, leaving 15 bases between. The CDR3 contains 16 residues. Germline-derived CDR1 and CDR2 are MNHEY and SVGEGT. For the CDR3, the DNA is TGTGCCAGCAGTTACCCCCCCGGCAGGGGCAATTCACCCCTCCACTTT. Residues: CASSYPPGRGNSPLHF.

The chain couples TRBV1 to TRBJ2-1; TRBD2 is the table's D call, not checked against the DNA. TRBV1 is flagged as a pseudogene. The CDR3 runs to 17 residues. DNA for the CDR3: TGCACCAGCAGCCAAGACCTCCAGAAGCGGGGGAGGAATGAGCAGTTCTTC. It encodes CTSSQDLQKRGRNEQFF.

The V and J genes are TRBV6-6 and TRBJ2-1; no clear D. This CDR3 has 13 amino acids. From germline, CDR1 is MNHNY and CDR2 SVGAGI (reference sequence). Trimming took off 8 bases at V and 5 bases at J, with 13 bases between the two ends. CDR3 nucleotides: TGTGCCAGCCCACCGACCCGCAACAATGAGCAGTTCTTC. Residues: CASPPTRNNEQFF.

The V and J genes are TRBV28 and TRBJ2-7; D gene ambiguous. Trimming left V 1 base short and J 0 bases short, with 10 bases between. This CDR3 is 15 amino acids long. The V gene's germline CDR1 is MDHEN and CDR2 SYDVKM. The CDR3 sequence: CASSLYSGDSYEQYF. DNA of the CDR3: TGTGCCAGCAGTTTATATTCGGGCGACTCCTACGAGCAGTACTTC.

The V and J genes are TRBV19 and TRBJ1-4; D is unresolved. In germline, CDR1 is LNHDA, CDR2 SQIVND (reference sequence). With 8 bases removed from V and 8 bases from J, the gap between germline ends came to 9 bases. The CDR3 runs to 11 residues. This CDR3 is CASGVGEKLFF. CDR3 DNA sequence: TGTGCCAGTGGCGTGGGGGAAAAACTGTTTTTT.

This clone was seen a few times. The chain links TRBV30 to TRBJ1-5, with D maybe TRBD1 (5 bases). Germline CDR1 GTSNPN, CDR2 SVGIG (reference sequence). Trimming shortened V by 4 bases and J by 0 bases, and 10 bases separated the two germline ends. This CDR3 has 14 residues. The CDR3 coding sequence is TGTGCCTGGAAACGACAGAGTAGCAATCAGCCCCAGCATTTT. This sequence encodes CAWKRQSSNQPQHF.

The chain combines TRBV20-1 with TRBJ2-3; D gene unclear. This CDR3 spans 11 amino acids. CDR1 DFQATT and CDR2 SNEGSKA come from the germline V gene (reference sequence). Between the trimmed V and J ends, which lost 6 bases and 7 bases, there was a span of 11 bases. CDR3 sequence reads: CSALFRNTQYF. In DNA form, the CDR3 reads TGCAGTGCCCTCTTTAGGAATACGCAGTATTTT.